Listed below are T cell receptor beta chains from one sample, sequenced in a study of identifying expanded T cells in peripheral blood. TCRdb keeps only in-frame clones here, not all; method: immunoSEQ multiplex PCR. The sample lists around 130,000 clones, less than 90% occurring once. Material: blood. The receptor source for this set is a person aged 18 to 75 in good health. Each CDR3 is given with its conserved first and last residue. Each record gives: J gene, clone size, D gene, V gene, CDR3 protein, CDR3 DNA. A D gene is named only where the DNA matches it firmly. Rows may omit the clone size; those that give it use once, few, many or a size class.

TRBJ1-3	.	.	TRBV6-6	CASRRTFSSGNTIYF	TGTGCCAGCAGGAGGACATTTAGCTCTGGAAACACCATATATTTT
TRBJ1-2	.	.	TRBV28	CASSFPRGGYGYTF	TGTGCCAGCAGTTTTCCCAGGGGCGGGTATGGCTACACCTTC
TRBJ1-1	.	.	TRBV5-6	CASSSSVGRAFF	TGTGCCAGCAGCTCAAGTGTGGGGAGGGCTTTCTTT
TRBJ2-5	.	.	TRBV18	CASSPSRSETQYF	TGTGCCAGCTCACCATCCCGGTCGGAGACCCAGTACTTC
TRBJ2-1	.	TRBD1	TRBV19	CASSTQGAYNEQFF	TGTGCCAGTAGTACACAGGGGGCCTACAATGAGCAGTTCTTC
TRBJ1-6	.	TRBD1	TRBV10-3	CAIGGQGARDSPLHF	TGTGCCATCGGGGGACAGGGGGCGCGTGATTCACCCCTCCACTTT
TRBJ2-1	.	TRBD2	TRBV7-9	CASSLAGTSYNEQFF	TGTGCCAGCAGCTTAGCAGGGACTAGCTACAATGAGCAGTTCTTC
TRBJ1-5	medium-sized	.	TRBV2	CASSEGAGFNQPQHF	TGTGCCAGCAGTGAGGGGGCAGGCTTCAATCAGCCCCAGCATTTT
TRBJ1-5	.	TRBD1	TRBV5-1	CASSLGTGGRNQPQHF	TGCGCCAGCAGCTTGGGGACAGGGGGCCGCAATCAGCCCCAGCATTTT
TRBJ1-3	.	.	TRBV6-6	CASSHGAGSGNTIYF	TGTGCCAGCAGCCACGGGGCAGGCTCTGGAAACACCATATATTTT
TRBJ2-7	.	.	TRBV5-5	CASSKGQGSDYEQYF	TGTGCCAGCAGCAAGGGGCAGGGCTCTGACTACGAGCAGTACTTC
TRBJ2-7	.	.	TRBV21-1	CASSKEGAYEQYF	TGTGCCAGCAGCAAAGAGGGGGCCTACGAGCAGTACTTC
TRBJ1-2	.	.	TRBV19	CASSIAQVPGYTF	TGTGCCAGTAGTATTGCCCAGGTTCCTGGCTACACCTTC
TRBJ2-1	once	TRBD2	TRBV25-1	CASRGGTYNEQFF	TGTGCCAGCAGGGGGGGGACCTACAATGAGCAGTTCTTC
TRBJ1-6	.	TRBD1	TRBV5-6	CASSLMWDSPNSPLHF	TGTGCCAGCAGCTTGATGTGGGACAGCCCTAATTCACCCCTCCACTTT
TRBJ2-7	.	.	TRBV5-6	CASSLSLAFSYEQYF	TGTGCCAGCAGCTTGAGTTTGGCTTTCTCCTACGAGCAGTACTTC
TRBJ1-1	.	.	TRBV5-1	CASTRGEVSGDAFF	TGCGCCAGCACCCGGGGAGAGGTTTCAGGGGACGCTTTCTTT
TRBJ1-1	.	.	TRBV6-5	CASSWTANTEAFF	TGTGCCAGCAGTTGGACAGCGAACACTGAAGCTTTCTTT
TRBJ2-7	.	.	TRBV30	CAWSIDRRGEQYF	TGTGCCTGGAGTATTGACAGGCGGGGCGAGCAGTACTTC
TRBJ1-2	.	.	TRBV7-2	CASSLSQGLSYGYTF	TGTGCCAGCAGCTTATCCCAGGGACTGAGCTATGGCTACACCTTC
TRBJ1-3	.	TRBD1	TRBV9	CASSTRQGALGNTIYF	TGTGCCAGCAGCACCCGACAGGGGGCGCTTGGAAACACCATATATTTT
TRBJ2-3	.	TRBD2	TRBV28	CASSFWGEGRGGSDTQYF	TGTGCCAGCAGTTTCTGGGGGGAGGGCCGTGGTGGATCAGATACGCAGTATTTT
TRBJ1-1	.	TRBD1	TRBV6-1	CASSLEGQGVTEAFF	TGTGCCAGCAGCCTTGAGGGACAGGGAGTCACTGAAGCTTTCTTT
TRBJ1-2	few	.	TRBV20-1	CSALWSDGYTF	TGCAGTGCCCTTTGGTCCGATGGCTACACCTTC
TRBJ2-3	many	TRBD1	TRBV6-6	CASRSGTDTDTQYF	TGTGCCAGCAGGTCCGGGACAGACACAGATACGCAGTATTTT
TRBJ2-5	once	.	TRBV18	CASSRRDLPLQETQYF	TGTGCCAGCTCGCGCCGGGACCTCCCCCTCCAAGAGACCCAGTACTTC
TRBJ2-1	.	.	TRBV5-1	CASSLNGGSYNEQFF	TGCGCCAGCAGTTTGAACGGGGGCTCCTACAATGAGCAGTTCTTC
TRBJ2-7	.	.	TRBV10-3	CAISRPGTYEQYF	TGTGCCATCAGTCGTCCAGGGACTTACGAGCAGTACTTC
TRBJ1-1	.	.	TRBV30	CAWRTEYTEAFF	TGTGCCTGGCGGACTGAATACACTGAAGCTTTCTTT